These 27 T cell receptor beta chains were sequenced from one sample in a study of prognosis after radiotherapy for stage I lung cancer. Two-round multiplex PCR on genomic DNA was the method by which TCR beta CDR3 was amplified. Every TRBV and TRBJ gene had its own specific primer in first-round PCR. TCRdb processed the multiplex PCR reads anew with MiXCR; each CDR3 protein has one entry. Of some 38,000 distinct CDR3 sequences in the sample, around 24% are singletons; the top ten hold less than 30%. Sequencing used PBMCs, obtained before or after stereotactic body radiation therapy (not recorded which). Receptors were obtained from a donor aged 50 or older with non-small cell lung cancer.

This clonotype was detected ten times or more. J is TRBJ1-6 and V is TRBV7-2; D is ambiguous. Germline lookup yields CDR1 SGHTA and CDR2 FQGNSA. The CDR3 loop spans 14 amino acids. Trimming removed 3 bases at V and 0 bases at J, with 3 bases between. The CDR3 coding sequence is TGTGCCAGCAGCTTCAGCTCCTATAATTCACCCCTCCACTTT. Its protein product is CASSFSSYNSPLHF.

This clonotype was seen ten or more times. V gene TRBV20-1 combines with J gene TRBJ2-3; TRBD1 might be the D (6 bases). There are 13 residues in the CDR3. Trimming removed 4 bases from V and 2 bases from J, with 10 bases in between. Germline V gives CDR1 DFQATT, CDR2 SNEGSKA (reference sequence). CDR3 amino acids: CSAMGTITDTQYF. The DNA of the CDR3 is TGCAGTGCTATGGGGACAATCACAGATACGCAGTATTTT.

As regards this clonotype: A read error may be the cause here, since a much bigger clone is one base away. CDR3 nucleotides: TGTGCCAACAGCTTAATTAGGGGGCGATTGAATGAGCAGTTCTTC. This codes for CANSLIRGRLNEQFF. The chain combines TRBV7-3 with TRBJ2-1; TRBD1 agrees at 7 bases. Germline loops: CDR1 SGHTA, CDR2 FQGTGA. The CDR3 loop spans 15 amino acids.

Comment on this clonotype: This may come from a read error, since a much larger clone is one base off. The chain has TRBV9 and TRBJ1-5, with D maybe TRBD1 (5 bases). V gave up 7 bases and J gave up 1 base, with 15 bases separating them. Per germline, CDR1 SGDLS and CDR2 YYNGEE. This CDR3 has 15 residues. CDR3 nucleotide sequence: TGTGCCAGCGCCCCGGGAGGGGTAAGCAATCAGCCCCAGCATTTT. Translated: CASAPGGVSNQPQHF.

Many counts were recorded for this clonotype. V is TRBV5-1 and J is TRBJ2-2; 8 nucleotides align to TRBD1. Trimming removed 4 bases from V and 2 bases from J; junction bases left unmatched: 7. CDR3 size: 16 residues. Germline V gene sequence: CDR1 SGHRS, CDR2 YFSETQ. The CDR3 protein is CASSEGQVANTGELFF. The CDR3 DNA reads TGCGCCAGCAGCGAGGGACAGGTAGCTAACACCGGGGAGCTGTTTTTT. Based on the CDR3 plus reference TRBV5-1 and TRBJ2-2, the full variable domain is KAGVTQTPRYLIKTRGQQVTLSCSPISGHRSVSWYQQTPGQGLQFLFEYFSETQRNKGNFPGRFSGRQFSNSRSEMNVSTLELGDSALYLCASSEGQVANTGELFFGEGSRLTVL.

This clonotype has ten or more counts. The chain is built from TRBV20-1 and TRBJ2-7; 12 bases match TRBD2. This CDR3 has 17 residues. The trim removed 3 bases at V and 1 base at J, leaving 10 bases unmatched. The V gene's germline CDR1 is DFQATT and CDR2 SNEGSKA (reference sequence). CDR3 sequence reads: CSARVTSGGILSYEQYF. CDR3 sequence (DNA): TGCAGTGCTAGGGTGACTAGCGGGGGAATCCTATCCTACGAGCAGTACTTC.

This clonotype was observed many times. The rearrangement links TRBV7-3 to TRBJ2-1, with 9 bases lining up with TRBD1. J was trimmed by 4 bases and V by 2 bases; bases with no gene match: 3. The CDR3 is 15 residues long. CDR1 is SGHTA, CDR2 FQGTGA, per germline. CDR3 region: CASSLSGQGYNEQFF. CDR3 sequence (DNA): TGTGCCAGCAGCTTATCCGGACAGGGGTACAATGAGCAGTTCTTC.

This clonotype came up many times. The chain is built from TRBV6-1 and TRBJ2-7; the D is unclear. CDR3 size: 12 residues. CDR1 is MNHNS and CDR2 is SASEGT in the germline V gene. V was shortened by 0 bases and J by 7 bases, with 7 bases between the two germline ends. CDR3: CASSEAAGEQYF. The CDR3 nucleotides are TGTGCCAGCAGTGAAGCGGCCGGAGAGCAGTACTTC.

This clonotype was counted ten times or more. The chain carries TRBV6-5 and TRBJ2-1; 10 positions match TRBD2. The CDR3 is made up of 17 amino acids. V was clipped by 4 bases and J by 7 bases; unmatched bases: 13. Germline-derived CDR1 and CDR2 are MNHEY and SVGAGI. The CDR3 bases are TGTGCCAGCAGTTTAACACTGAGAGCGGGAGGGAGAAATGAGCAGTTCTTC. It translates to CASSLTLRAGGRNEQFF.

Note on this clonotype: The junction shows a germline mismatch at one end, possibly a read error. This chain joins TRBV2 and TRBJ1-5, with D unresolved. This CDR3 is built from 16 residues. The germline gives CDR1 SNHLY, CDR2 FYNNEI. The CDR3 region has the DNA TGTTCCAGCAGTGAAGGCGCTGTGGAGAGCAATCAGCCCCAGCATTTT. Amino acids: CSSSEGAVESNQPQHF.

Turning to this clonotype: This likely reflects a read error, since a far larger clone is one base away. This chain uses TRBV6-4 with TRBJ2-1; D is possibly TRBD1 (6 bases). The germline V and J ends were trimmed by 6 bases and 9 bases, with 24 bases remaining between them. Germline V gene data show CDR1 as MRHNA and CDR2 as SNTAGT. There are 16 residues in the CDR3. CDR3 sequence (DNA): TGTGCCAGCAGCCCGACAGGACTGGGTGTAATTGGTGAGCAGTTCTTC. It translates to CASSPTGLGVIGEQFF.

V and J are TRBV5-1 and TRBJ1-2; D not certain. From germline, CDR1 is SGHRS and CDR2 YFSETQ. Trimming stripped 0 bases from V and 3 bases from J, with 12 bases between. The CDR3 is 15 amino acids. As DNA, the CDR3 is TGCGCCAGCAGCTTGGCGGCACAGACGTACTATGGCTACACCTTC. Translating gives CASSLAAQTYYGYTF.

This clonotype was seen ten or more times. V and J are TRBV7-8 and TRBJ2-7, with 8 nucleotides matching TRBD1. This CDR3 comprises 14 residues. The germline gives CDR1 SGHVS, CDR2 FQNEAQ. The V segment lost 6 bases and the J segment 1 base; nucleotides outside the gene matches: 5. The CDR3 DNA reads as TGTGCCAGCAGTCAAACAGGGGGATCCTACGAGCAGTACTTC. Its translation is CASSQTGGSYEQYF.

For this clonotype: A far bigger clonotype differs at one base, so this is likely a read error. This sequence joins TRBV6-1 and TRBJ2-5, with 8 bases matching TRBD2. The CDR3 is 15 amino acids. Looked up from germline, CDR1 is MNHNS and CDR2 is SASEGT. The DNA for the CDR3 is TGTGCCAGAAGTGTTAGTAGCGGGGACCAAGAGACCCAGTACTTC. Its translation is CARSVSSGDQETQYF.

There are many counts of this clonotype. This rearrangement joins TRBV20-1 to TRBJ2-6; 7 nucleotides line up with TRBD1. The V and J ends lost 0 bases and 0 bases, in that order; junction bases with no gene match: 5. CDR3 length: 17 residues. CDR1 DFQATT and CDR2 SNEGSKA come from the germline V gene (reference sequence). CDR3 in amino acids: CSARDSGQISGANVLTF. The DNA of the CDR3 is TGCAGTGCTAGAGATTCGGGACAGATCTCTGGGGCCAACGTCCTGACTTTC.

Concerning this clonotype itself: This clone may be a read error of a much larger clone one base away. The chain links TRBV28 to TRBJ2-7; the D is unclear. CDR3 length: 11 residues. Germline V gene data show CDR1 as MDHEN and CDR2 as SYDVKM. The CDR3 region is CASTREHEQCF. The CDR3 DNA follows: TGTGCCAGCACCCGCGAACACGAGCAGTGCTTC.

This clonotype showed up just a few times. This chain connects TRBV5-6 to TRBJ2-3, with unresolved D. Trimming removed 4 bases at V and 2 bases at J, with 14 bases between. This CDR3 comprises 15 residues. Per germline, CDR1 SGHDT and CDR2 YYEEEE. In nucleotides, the CDR3 is TGTGCCAGCAGCCCTGGACCCACGCCCACAGATACGCAGTATTTT. Amino acid sequence: CASSPGPTPTDTQYF. The full variable domain, completed using reference TRBV5-6 and TRBJ2-3, is DAGVTQSPTHLIKTRGQQVTLRCSPKSGHDTVSWYQQALGQGPQFIFQYYEEEERQRGNFPDRFSGHQFPNYSSELNVNALLLGDSALYLCASSPGPTPTDTQYFGPGTRLTVL.

The V gene is TRBV24-1, the J gene TRBJ1-6; possible D gene TRBD1, 6 bases. The CDR3 has 14 amino acids. Trimming removed 4 bases at V and 7 bases at J, with 10 bases between. Germline V gene data show CDR1 as KGHDR and CDR2 as SFDVKD. The CDR3 DNA is TGTGCCACCAGTGACAGGGGACGGAATTCACCCCTCCACTTT. Translated: CATSDRGRNSPLHF.

A note on this clonotype: This may come from a read error, since a much larger clone is one base off. The CDR3 region is CSSSPVYTTRATGELFF. In DNA, the CDR3 is TGCTCCAGCAGCCCGGTGTACACGACTAGGGCCACCGGGGAGCTGTTTTTT. This sequence joins TRBV4-1 and TRBJ2-2, with D possibly being TRBD2 (6 bases). Germline V gives CDR1 MGHRA, CDR2 YSYEKL. The CDR3 has 17 amino acids.

This clonotype occurred many times. The CDR3 protein is CASSLAGDQPQHF. DNA of the CDR3: TGTGCCAGCAGTTTGGCGGGTGATCAGCCCCAGCATTTT. V is TRBV12-3 or TRBV12-4 and J is TRBJ1-5, with D uncertain. The CDR3 loop spans 13 amino acids. With 3 bases removed from V and 5 bases from J, the gap between germline ends came to 8 bases.

About this clonotype itself: This probably arose from a read error, given a far larger clone one base away. This sequence joins TRBV9 and TRBJ2-1; either TRBD1 or TRBD2 may fit D (6 bases each). Germline loops: CDR1 SGDLS, CDR2 YYNGEE. Trimming removed 4 bases at V and 10 bases at J, with 15 bases between. This CDR3 has 13 amino acids. CDR3 nucleotides: TGTGCCAGCAGCCCCACACCCGGGGGCGAGCAGTTCTTC. Residues: CASSPTPGGEQFF.

This clonotype has ten or more counts. V and J are TRBV24-1 and TRBJ1-5; D is perhaps TRBD1 (5 bases). This CDR3 contains 14 residues. Trimming pared 3 bases from V and 4 bases from J, leaving 9 bases between. Germline V gene lookup returns CDR1 KGHDR and CDR2 SFDVKD. The CDR3 DNA sequence: TGTGCCACCAGTGATCTACAGGTGAATCAGCCCCAGCATTTT. Translation: CATSDLQVNQPQHF.

A remark on this clonotype: The junction and the germline gene differ at one end; a read error may be behind it. CDR3 loop: CASSHVLHSPLHF. The CDR3 DNA reads TGCGCCAGCAGCCATGTTCTCCACTCACCCCTCCACTTT. This chain uses TRBV3-1 with TRBJ1-6; no clear D gene. CDR3 size: 13 residues. Germline V CDR1 and CDR2: LGHDT, YNNKEL (reference sequence).

Ten or more counts support this clonotype. This chain joins TRBV15 and TRBJ2-1; perhaps TRBD1 as D (6 bases). Between the trimmed V and J ends, which lost 3 bases and 9 bases, there was a span of 9 bases. The CDR3 length is 12 residues. Germline V gene sequence: CDR1 LNHNV, CDR2 YYDKDF (reference sequence). CDR3 nucleotides: TGTGCCACCAGCAGCACAGGGACTGAGCAGTTCTTC. This sequence encodes CATSSTGTEQFF.

This clonotype was seen at least ten times. The chain recombines TRBV7-9 with TRBJ1-2; D uncertain. The CDR3 contains 13 residues. Germline CDR1 SEHNR, CDR2 FQNEAQ (reference sequence). The germline V and J ends were trimmed by 5 bases and 5 bases, with 12 bases remaining between them. In nucleotides, the CDR3 is TGTGCCAGCAGCGCGGGTGCCAGGTATGGCTACACCTTC. Protein sequence: CASSAGARYGYTF.

For this clonotype: This clone may be a read error of a much larger clone one base away. This rearrangement joins TRBV3-1 to TRBJ2-3; D perhaps matches TRBD2 (5 bases). Germline CDR1 is LGHDT and CDR2 is YNNKEL (reference sequence). The CDR3 contains 15 residues. The CDR3 coding sequence is TGTGCCAGCAGCCAAGAAACATCTAGCACAGATACGCTGTATTTT. This sequence encodes CASSQETSSTDTLYF.

This clonotype came up many times. The V and J genes are TRBV24-1 and TRBJ1-2; D uncertain. The CDR3 has 13 residues. Germline-derived CDR1 and CDR2 are KGHDR and SFDVKD. The V and J ends lost 2 bases and 5 bases respectively, with 8 bases between them. CDR3 DNA sequence: TGTGCCACCAGTGATTCTCCTGATTATGGCTACACCTTC. Translated: CATSDSPDYGYTF.